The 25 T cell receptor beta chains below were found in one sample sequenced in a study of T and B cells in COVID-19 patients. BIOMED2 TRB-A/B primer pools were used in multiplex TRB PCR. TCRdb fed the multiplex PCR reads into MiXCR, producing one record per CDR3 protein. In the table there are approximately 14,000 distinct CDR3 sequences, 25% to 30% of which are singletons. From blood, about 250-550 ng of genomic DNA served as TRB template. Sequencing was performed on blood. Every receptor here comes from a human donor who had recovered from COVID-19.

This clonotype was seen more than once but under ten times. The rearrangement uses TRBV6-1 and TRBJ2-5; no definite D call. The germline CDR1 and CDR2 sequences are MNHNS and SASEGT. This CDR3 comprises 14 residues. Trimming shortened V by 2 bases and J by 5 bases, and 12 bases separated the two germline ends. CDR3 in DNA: TGTGCCAGCAGTGAAATGGGTAGATGGGAGACCCAGTACTTC. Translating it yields CASSEMGRWETQYF.

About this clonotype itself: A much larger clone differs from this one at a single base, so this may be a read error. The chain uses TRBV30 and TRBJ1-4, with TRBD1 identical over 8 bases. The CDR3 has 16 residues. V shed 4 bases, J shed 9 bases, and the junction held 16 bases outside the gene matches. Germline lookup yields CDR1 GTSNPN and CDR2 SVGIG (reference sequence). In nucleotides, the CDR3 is TGTGCCTGGAAAAGCGGTGGGACAGGCCGGAATAAAAAACTGTTTTTT. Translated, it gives CAWKSGGTGRNKKLFF.

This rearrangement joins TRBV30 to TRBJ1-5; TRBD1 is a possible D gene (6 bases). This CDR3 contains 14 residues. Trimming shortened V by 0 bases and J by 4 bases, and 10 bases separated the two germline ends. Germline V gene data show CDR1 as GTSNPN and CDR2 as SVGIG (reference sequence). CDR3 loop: CAWSVGGGNQPQHF. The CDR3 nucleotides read TGTGCCTGGAGTGTAGGAGGGGGGAATCAGCCCCAGCATTTT.

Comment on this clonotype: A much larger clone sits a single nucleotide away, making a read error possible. The CDR3 protein is CASSLGTIGETLYF. The CDR3 region has the DNA TGTGCCAGCAGCTTGGGGACCATAGGTGAGACCCTGTACTTC. V usage is TRBV5-6 and J usage is TRBJ2-5; D ambiguous. Germline values: CDR1 SGHDT, CDR2 YYEEEE. The CDR3 is 14 residues long.

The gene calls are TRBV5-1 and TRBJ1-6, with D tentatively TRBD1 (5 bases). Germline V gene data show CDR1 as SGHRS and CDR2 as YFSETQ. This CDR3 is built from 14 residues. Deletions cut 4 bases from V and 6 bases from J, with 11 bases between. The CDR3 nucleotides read TGCGCCAGCAGCCCGGGACGGAGTAATTCACCCCTCCACTTT. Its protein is CASSPGRSNSPLHF.

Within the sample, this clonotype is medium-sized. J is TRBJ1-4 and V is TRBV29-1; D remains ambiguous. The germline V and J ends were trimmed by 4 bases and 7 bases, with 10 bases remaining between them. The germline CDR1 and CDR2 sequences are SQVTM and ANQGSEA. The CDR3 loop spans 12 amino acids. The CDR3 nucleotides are TGCAGCGTTGCCCCAACGGGTGAAAAACTGTTTTTT. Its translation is CSVAPTGEKLFF.

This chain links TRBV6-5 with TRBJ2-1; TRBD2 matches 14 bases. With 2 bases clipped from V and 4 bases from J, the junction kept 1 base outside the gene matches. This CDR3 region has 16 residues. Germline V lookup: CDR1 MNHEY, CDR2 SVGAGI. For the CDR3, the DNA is TGTGCCAGCAGTTACGGGACTAGCGGGAGTTACAATGAGCAGTTCTTC. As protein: CASSYGTSGSYNEQFF.

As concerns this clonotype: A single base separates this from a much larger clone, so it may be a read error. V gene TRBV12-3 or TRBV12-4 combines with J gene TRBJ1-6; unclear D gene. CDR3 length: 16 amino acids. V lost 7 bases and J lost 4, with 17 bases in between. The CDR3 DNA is TGTGCCAGCAATGACGCCGTGACGGGTTATAATTCACCCCTCCACTTT. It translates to CASNDAVTGYNSPLHF.

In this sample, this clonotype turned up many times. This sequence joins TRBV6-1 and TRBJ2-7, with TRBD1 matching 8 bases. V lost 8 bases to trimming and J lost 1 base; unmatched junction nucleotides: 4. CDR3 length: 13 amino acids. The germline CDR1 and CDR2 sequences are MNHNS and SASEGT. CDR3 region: CASEGQVSYEQYF. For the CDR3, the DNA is TGTGCCAGCGAGGGACAGGTGTCCTACGAGCAGTACTTC.

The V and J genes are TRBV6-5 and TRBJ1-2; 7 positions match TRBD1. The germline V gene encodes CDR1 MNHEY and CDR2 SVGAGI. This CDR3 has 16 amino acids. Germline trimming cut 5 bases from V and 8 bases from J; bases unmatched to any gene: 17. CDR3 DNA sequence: TGTGCCAGCAGTGAAGTAGTAGGAGACAGGGCAATGGGCTACACCTTC. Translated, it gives CASSEVVGDRAMGYTF.

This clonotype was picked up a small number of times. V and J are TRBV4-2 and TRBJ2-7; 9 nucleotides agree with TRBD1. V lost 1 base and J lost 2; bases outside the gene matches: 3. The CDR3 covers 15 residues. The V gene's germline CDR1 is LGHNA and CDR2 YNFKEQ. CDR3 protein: CASSQVGTGTYEQYF. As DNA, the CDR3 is TGTGCCAGCAGCCAAGTAGGGACAGGGACCTACGAGCAGTACTTC.

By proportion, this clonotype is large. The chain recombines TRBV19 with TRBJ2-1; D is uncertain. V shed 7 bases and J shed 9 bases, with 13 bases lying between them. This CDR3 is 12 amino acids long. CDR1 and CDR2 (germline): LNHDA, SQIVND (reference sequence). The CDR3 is CASNFALGEQFF. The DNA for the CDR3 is TGTGCCAGTAATTTCGCCCTGGGTGAGCAGTTCTTC.

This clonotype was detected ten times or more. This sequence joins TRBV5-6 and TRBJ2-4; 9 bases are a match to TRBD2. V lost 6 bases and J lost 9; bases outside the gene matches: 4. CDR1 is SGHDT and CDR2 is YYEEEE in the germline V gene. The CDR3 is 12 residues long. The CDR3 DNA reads TGTGCCAGCACCGGGACTAGCAGCATTCAGTACTTC. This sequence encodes CASTGTSSIQYF.

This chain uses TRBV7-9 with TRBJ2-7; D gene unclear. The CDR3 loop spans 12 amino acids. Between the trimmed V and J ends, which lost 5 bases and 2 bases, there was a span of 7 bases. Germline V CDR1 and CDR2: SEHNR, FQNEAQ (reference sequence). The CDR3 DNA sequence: TGTGCCAGCAGCCTCCCCCCCTACGAGCAGTACTTC. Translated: CASSLPPYEQYF.

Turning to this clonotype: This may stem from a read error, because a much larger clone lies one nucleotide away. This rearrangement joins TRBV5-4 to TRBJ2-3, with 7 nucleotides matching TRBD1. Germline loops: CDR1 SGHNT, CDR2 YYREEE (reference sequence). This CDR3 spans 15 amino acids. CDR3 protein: CASSPQGDSTETQYF. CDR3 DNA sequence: TGTGCCAGCAGCCCCCAGGGGGACAGCACAGAAACGCAGTATTTT.

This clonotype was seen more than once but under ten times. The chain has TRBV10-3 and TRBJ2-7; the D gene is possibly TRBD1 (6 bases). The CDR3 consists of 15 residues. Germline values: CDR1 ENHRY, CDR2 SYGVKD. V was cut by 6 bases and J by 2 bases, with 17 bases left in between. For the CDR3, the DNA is TGTGCCATCAGCGCCCAGGACAGCAGTACCTACGAGCAGTACTTC. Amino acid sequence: CAISAQDSSTYEQYF.

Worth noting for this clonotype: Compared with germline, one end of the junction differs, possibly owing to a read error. The CDR3 DNA is TGTGCCAGCAGCAAAGATACGCAGTATTTT. Its translation: CASSKDTQYF. The gene calls are TRBV7-9 and TRBJ2-3; D gene ambiguous. The CDR3 runs to 10 residues. Germline-derived CDR1 and CDR2 are SEHNR and FQNEAQ (reference sequence).

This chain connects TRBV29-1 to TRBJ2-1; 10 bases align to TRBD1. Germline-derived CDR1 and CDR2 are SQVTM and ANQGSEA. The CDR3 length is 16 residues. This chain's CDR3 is CSARGSDRGPLDEQFF. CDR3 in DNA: TGCAGTGCTAGAGGATCAGACAGGGGGCCGCTTGATGAGCAGTTCTTC.

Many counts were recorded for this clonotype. The CDR3 nucleotides read TGTGCCTGGAGTGTACTGGGGACCCAGTACTTC. Translated, it gives CAWSVLGTQYF. This sequence joins TRBV30 and TRBJ2-5; D is undetermined. CDR3 length equals 11 residues. V was cut by 0 bases and J by 7 bases, with 6 bases left in between. Germline CDR1 and CDR2: GTSNPN and SVGIG (reference sequence).

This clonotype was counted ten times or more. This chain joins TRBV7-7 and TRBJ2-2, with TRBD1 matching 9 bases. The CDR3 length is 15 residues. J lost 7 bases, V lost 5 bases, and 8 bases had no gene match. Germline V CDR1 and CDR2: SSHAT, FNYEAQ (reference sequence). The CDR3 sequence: CASSKTGGAVGELFF. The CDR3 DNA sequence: TGTGCCAGCAGCAAAACAGGGGGCGCGGTCGGGGAGCTGTTTTTT.

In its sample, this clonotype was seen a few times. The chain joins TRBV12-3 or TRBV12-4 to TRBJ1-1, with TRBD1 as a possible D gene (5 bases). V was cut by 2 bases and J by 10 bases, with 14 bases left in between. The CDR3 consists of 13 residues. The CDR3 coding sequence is TGTGCCAGCAGTTTATACCAGGGCAACGGAGCTTTCTTT. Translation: CASSLYQGNGAFF.

CDR3 bases: TGTGCCAGCAGCCCAGGGGGCTTTGAGACCCAGTACTTC. It specifies CASSPGGFETQYF. The chain recombines TRBV12-3 or TRBV12-4 with TRBJ2-5; 8 positions match TRBD1. The CDR3 loop spans 13 amino acids. Trimming cost V 6 bases and J 5 bases; bases outside gene matches: 5.

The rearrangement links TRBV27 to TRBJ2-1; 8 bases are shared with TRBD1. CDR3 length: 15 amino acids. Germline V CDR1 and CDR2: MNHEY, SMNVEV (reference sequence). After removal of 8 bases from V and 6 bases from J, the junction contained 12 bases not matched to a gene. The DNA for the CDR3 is TGTGCCAGCGGACAGGGTCTCGCATGGGGCAATGAGCAGTTCTTC. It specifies CASGQGLAWGNEQFF.

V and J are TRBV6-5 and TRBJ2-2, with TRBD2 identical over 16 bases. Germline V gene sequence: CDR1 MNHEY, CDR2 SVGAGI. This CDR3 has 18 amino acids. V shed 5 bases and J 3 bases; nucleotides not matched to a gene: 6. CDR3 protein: CASSGGTSGRVHTGELFF. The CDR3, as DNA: TGTGCCAGCAGTGGCGGGACTAGCGGGAGGGTCCACACCGGGGAGCTGTTTTTT.

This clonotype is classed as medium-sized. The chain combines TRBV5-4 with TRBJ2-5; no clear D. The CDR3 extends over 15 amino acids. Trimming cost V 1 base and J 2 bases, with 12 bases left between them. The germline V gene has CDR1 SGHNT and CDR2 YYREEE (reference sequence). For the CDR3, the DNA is TGTGCCAGCAGCTTGAATATCGTACAGCAAGAGACCCAGTACTTC. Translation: CASSLNIVQQETQYF.